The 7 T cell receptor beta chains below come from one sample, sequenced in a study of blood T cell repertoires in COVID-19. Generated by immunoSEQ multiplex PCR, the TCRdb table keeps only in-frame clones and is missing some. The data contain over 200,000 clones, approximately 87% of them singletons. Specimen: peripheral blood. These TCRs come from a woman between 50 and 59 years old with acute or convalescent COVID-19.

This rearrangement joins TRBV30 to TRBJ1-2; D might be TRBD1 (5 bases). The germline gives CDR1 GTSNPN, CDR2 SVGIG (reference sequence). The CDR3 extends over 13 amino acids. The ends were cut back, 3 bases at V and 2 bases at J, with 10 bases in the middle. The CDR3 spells CAWRDSLNYGYTF. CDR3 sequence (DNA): TGTGCCTGGAGAGACAGTTTGAACTATGGCTACACCTTC.

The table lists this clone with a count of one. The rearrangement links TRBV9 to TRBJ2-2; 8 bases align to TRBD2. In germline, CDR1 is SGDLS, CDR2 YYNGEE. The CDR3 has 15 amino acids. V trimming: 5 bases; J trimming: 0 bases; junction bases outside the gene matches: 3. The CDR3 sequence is CASRTSGSNTGELFF. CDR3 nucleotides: TGTGCCAGCAGAACTAGCGGCTCGAACACCGGGGAGCTGTTTTTT.

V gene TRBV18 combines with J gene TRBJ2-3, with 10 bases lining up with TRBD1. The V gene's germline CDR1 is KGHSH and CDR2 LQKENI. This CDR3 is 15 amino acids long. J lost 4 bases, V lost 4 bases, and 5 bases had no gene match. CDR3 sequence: CASSRDRGSPDTQYF. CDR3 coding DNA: TGTGCCAGCTCACGGGACAGGGGTAGCCCAGATACGCAGTATTTT.

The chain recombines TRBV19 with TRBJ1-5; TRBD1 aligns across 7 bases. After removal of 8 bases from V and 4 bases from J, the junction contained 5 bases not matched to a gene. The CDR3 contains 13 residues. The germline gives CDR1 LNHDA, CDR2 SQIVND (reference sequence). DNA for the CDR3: TGTGCCAGTGGCAGGGGGTGGAATCAGCCCCAGCATTTT. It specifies CASGRGWNQPQHF.

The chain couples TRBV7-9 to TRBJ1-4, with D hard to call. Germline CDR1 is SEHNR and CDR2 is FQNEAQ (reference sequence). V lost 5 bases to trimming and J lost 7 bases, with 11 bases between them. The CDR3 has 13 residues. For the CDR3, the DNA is TGTGCCAGCAGCCCCGATCAGGTTGAAAAACTGTTTTTT. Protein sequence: CASSPDQVEKLFF. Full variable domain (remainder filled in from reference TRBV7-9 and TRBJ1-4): DTGVSQNPRHKITKRGQNVTFRCDPISEHNRLYWYRQTLGQGPEFLTYFQNEAQLEKSRLLSDRFSAERPKGSFSTLEIQRTEQGDSAMYLCASSPDQVEKLFFGSGTQLSVL.

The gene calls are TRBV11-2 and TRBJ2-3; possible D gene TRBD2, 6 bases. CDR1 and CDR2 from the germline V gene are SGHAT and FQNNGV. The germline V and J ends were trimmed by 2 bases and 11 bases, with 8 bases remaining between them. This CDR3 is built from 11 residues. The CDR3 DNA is TGTGCCAGCAGCTTAACGCGGGAGCAGTATTTT. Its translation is CASSLTREQYF.

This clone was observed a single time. The CDR3 nucleotides read TGTGCCAGCAGTTTGACACGGTTGAACACTGAAGCTTTCTTT. It encodes CASSLTRLNTEAFF. This rearrangement joins TRBV28 to TRBJ1-1; no clear D. CDR1 and CDR2 (germline): MDHEN, SYDVKM. CDR3 size: 14 residues. V was clipped by 3 bases and J by 0 bases, with 8 bases between them.